Shown below are 32 T cell receptor beta chains from a single sample sequenced in a study of shared clonotypes between healthy human individuals. The method was immunoSEQ multiplex PCR; TCRdb's version includes in-frame clones alone and lacks a portion of them. The profile covers around 330,000 clones, with roughly 70% appearing a single time and about 9.3% taken by the ten largest. What was sequenced was memory CD4+ T cells sorted from blood. Subset specified: CD45RA-negative fraction. The receptors come from a man aged 30 to 39 in good health.

The V gene is TRBV4-2, the J gene TRBJ2-1; 9 bases line up with TRBD2. The CDR3 length is 17 residues. Per the germline V gene, CDR1 is LGHNA and CDR2 is YNFKEQ. Losses at the gene ends were 0 bases for V and 7 bases for J; bases not matched to a gene: 10. This CDR3 reads CASSQEGSTSGWNEQFF. In DNA form, the CDR3 reads TGTGCCAGCAGCCAAGAAGGTTCCACTAGCGGGTGGAATGAGCAGTTCTTC.

This rearrangement joins TRBV19 to TRBJ1-1; tentative D call: TRBD1 (6 bases). V lost 3 bases, J lost 9 bases, and 23 bases lay in between. Germline-derived CDR1 and CDR2 are LNHDA and SQIVND (reference sequence). CDR3 length: 16 amino acids. CDR3 region: CASSIGQGWIAAQAFF. The CDR3 DNA reads as TGTGCCAGTAGTATCGGGCAGGGGTGGATCGCTGCCCAAGCTTTCTTT.

The sample holds a few counts of this clone. The CDR3 here is CASSGLARLYNEQFF. The CDR3 region has the DNA TGTGCCAGCAGCGGACTAGCGAGACTCTACAATGAGCAGTTCTTC. The chain is built from TRBV9 and TRBJ2-1, with 8 nucleotides matching TRBD2. The ends lost 3 bases at V and 3 bases at J; junction bases unmatched: 5. In germline, CDR1 is SGDLS, CDR2 YYNGEE. The CDR3 runs 15 residues.

The chain links TRBV7-2 to TRBJ1-5; D remains ambiguous. The CDR3 length is 15 residues. Trimming pared 0 bases from V and 7 bases from J, leaving 13 bases between. Germline loops: CDR1 SGHTA, CDR2 FQGNSA. CDR3 DNA: TGTGCCAGCAGCTTAGCTCACACCGGATCGCAGCCCCAGCATTTT. Translating gives CASSLAHTGSQPQHF.

V and J are TRBV19 and TRBJ2-7; TRBD1 is a possible D gene (6 bases). V lost 4 bases and J 1 base, leaving 17 bases between the germline ends. The CDR3 length is 16 residues. CDR1 and CDR2 (germline): LNHDA, SQIVND (reference sequence). The CDR3 loop is CASSNSYRERSYEQYF. CDR3 sequence (DNA): TGTGCCAGTAGTAACTCGTACAGGGAGAGGTCCTACGAGCAGTACTTC. The variable domain in full, completed from reference TRBV19 and TRBJ2-7, reads DGGITQSPKYLFRKEGQNVTLSCEQNLNHDAMYWYRQDPGQGLRLIYYSQIVNDFQKGDIAEGYSVSREKKESFPLTVTSAQKNPTAFYLCASSNSYRERSYEQYFGPGTRLTVT.

This clone occurred once. The CDR3 DNA sequence: TGTGCCATAACCGAGGGGACAGGGACAAGAGAAGGGGCCCAGTACTTC. It is translated as CAITEGTGTREGAQYF. This chain connects TRBV2 to TRBJ2-5; 9 bases fit TRBD1. V lost 10 bases, J lost 9 bases, and 21 bases stayed unmatched. The CDR3 sequence is 16 residues long. Per the germline V gene, CDR1 is SNHLY and CDR2 is FYNNEI.

The chain carries TRBV25-1 and TRBJ2-1; possible D gene TRBD2, 6 bases. Trimming took off 1 base at V and 6 bases at J, with 10 bases between the two ends. In germline, CDR1 is MGHDK, CDR2 SYGVNS. The length of the CDR3 is 14 residues. This chain's CDR3 is CASSEFRDFNEQFF. CDR3 bases: TGTGCCAGCAGTGAATTTAGGGACTTCAATGAGCAGTTCTTC.

The chain links TRBV28 to TRBJ1-4; tentative D call: TRBD1 (5 bases). V dropped 7 bases and J dropped 7 bases, with 16 bases sitting between them. The germline V gene encodes CDR1 MDHEN and CDR2 SYDVKM. There are 14 residues in the CDR3. The CDR3 DNA reads TGTGCCAGCATCGCTCAGGGTTCAGGTGAAAAACTGTTTTTT. Encoded protein: CASIAQGSGEKLFF.

This clone occurred many times. J is TRBJ2-7 and V is TRBV5-1; D is unresolved. The CDR3 has 12 residues. The V and J ends lost 0 bases and 6 bases respectively, with 7 bases between them. The germline CDR1 and CDR2 sequences are SGHRS and YFSETQ. The CDR3 sequence: CASSLELGEQYF. In DNA, the CDR3 is TGCGCCAGCAGCTTGGAGTTAGGCGAGCAGTACTTC.

The DNA for the CDR3 is TGTGCCAGCAGGTTAATTCCCGCTGAGACCGGGGAGCTGTTTTTT. The encoded protein is CASRLIPAETGELFF. The rearrangement links TRBV7-8 to TRBJ2-2; D is uncertain. Germline CDR1 reads SGHVS; CDR2 reads FQNEAQ. Trimming pared 6 bases from V and 5 bases from J, leaving 16 bases between. The CDR3 covers 15 residues.

The chain combines TRBV5-4 with TRBJ1-5; D is uncertain. Germline-derived CDR1 and CDR2 are SGHNT and YYREEE (reference sequence). The length of the CDR3 is 13 residues. Trimming pared 0 bases from V and 7 bases from J, leaving 8 bases between. In DNA form, the CDR3 reads TGTGCCAGCAGCTTGGGCCGGGAACAGCCCCAGCATTTT. This gives the protein CASSLGREQPQHF.

This clone was counted ten times or more. The chain is built from TRBV11-2 and TRBJ1-1; perhaps TRBD1 as D (6 bases). CDR1 SGHAT and CDR2 FQNNGV come from the germline V gene. Trimming pared 3 bases from V and 6 bases from J, leaving 14 bases between. The CDR3 covers 14 residues. In nucleotides, the CDR3 is TGTGCCAGCAGCTTCCCCCAAGGGGGACCTGAAGCTTTCTTT. Protein sequence: CASSFPQGGPEAFF.

This chain uses TRBV5-8 with TRBJ1-5, with a possible D match to TRBD1 (5 bases). V dropped 4 bases and J dropped 4 bases, with 15 bases sitting between them. The CDR3 covers 15 residues. Germline CDR1 is SGHTS and CDR2 is YDEGEE. CDR3 sequence (DNA): TGTGCCAGCAGCCCTGGGACGGAGGGGAATCAGCCCCAGCATTTT. Translated, it gives CASSPGTEGNQPQHF.

The chain is built from TRBV28 and TRBJ1-5; D is undetermined. CDR3 length: 12 amino acids. Germline loops: CDR1 MDHEN, CDR2 SYDVKM. Deletions cut 5 bases from V and 6 bases from J, with 8 bases between. CDR3 coding DNA: TGTGCCAGCAGTCCCCTGGCTCAGCCCCAGCATTTT. It specifies CASSPLAQPQHF.

V gene TRBV19 combines with J gene TRBJ1-5; 8 bases match TRBD1. Germline V gene data show CDR1 as LNHDA and CDR2 as SQIVND (reference sequence). The CDR3 is 15 amino acids. Trimming at V came to 7 bases and at J to 6 bases, leaving 11 bases not matched to a gene. The CDR3 DNA reads TGTGCCAGTACCACGGACAGGGCTTCTAGTCAGCCCCAGCATTTT. It specifies CASTTDRASSQPQHF.

The sample holds a few counts of this clone. This same CDR3 is encoded by further DNA sequences in the sample. The chain combines TRBV5-1 with TRBJ2-1; D is unresolved. V was clipped by 0 bases and J by 7 bases, with 5 bases between them. The CDR3 contains 12 residues. Germline V gene sequence: CDR1 SGHRS, CDR2 YFSETQ. CDR3 residues: CASSLGMNEQFF. CDR3 bases: TGCGCCAGCAGCTTGGGAATGAATGAGCAGTTCTTC.

Points on this clone: The junction departs from germline at one end; a sequencing error may be responsible. The V and J genes are TRBV7-7 and TRBJ2-2; no clear D. Germline-derived CDR1 and CDR2 are SSHAT and FNYEAQ (reference sequence). The CDR3 is 14 residues long. The CDR3 is CASSFLGSSGELFF. In nucleotides, the CDR3 is TGTGCTAGCAGCTTTCTTGGCTCATCCGGGGAGCTGTTTTTT.

This clone was picked up a small number of times. The genes are TRBV21-1 and TRBJ2-7; TRBD2 was called by the table and not checked on the DNA. TRBV21-1 is a known pseudogene. The CDR3 contains 16 residues. The CDR3, as DNA: TGTGCCAGCAGCAAAGACGGCGGCCTAGCGAGCGACGAGCAGTACTTC. Translating it yields CASSKDGGLASDEQYF.

This rearrangement joins TRBV7-8 to TRBJ2-1, with 7 bases matching TRBD1. This CDR3 comprises 15 residues. Germline V gene sequence: CDR1 SGHVS, CDR2 FQNEAQ. The trim removed 5 bases at V and 2 bases at J, leaving 6 bases unmatched. The CDR3 region has the DNA TGTGCCAGCAGCCGAGAGGGGGCCACCTACAATGAGCAGTTCTTC. This codes for CASSREGATYNEQFF.

Only a few counts were recorded for this clone. This chain joins TRBV10-3 and TRBJ2-2; 9 nucleotides line up with TRBD2. In germline, CDR1 is ENHRY, CDR2 SYGVKD. Losses at the gene ends were 2 bases for V and 5 bases for J; bases not matched to a gene: 12. The CDR3 consists of 18 residues. CDR3 protein: CAISELGSSGSNTGELFF. DNA for the CDR3: TGTGCCATCAGTGAGCTTGGCAGTAGCGGGAGTAATACCGGGGAGCTGTTTTTT.

The table lists this clone with a few counts. This chain uses TRBV19 with TRBJ2-5; 10 bases are shared with TRBD2. V was pared by 3 bases and J by 4 bases, with 5 bases of the junction left unmatched. Germline V gene sequence: CDR1 LNHDA, CDR2 SQIVND (reference sequence). The CDR3 length is 15 residues. This CDR3 is CASSIRTSGLETQYF. The CDR3 DNA reads TGTGCCAGTAGTATCAGGACTAGCGGCCTAGAGACCCAGTACTTC.

The V and J genes are TRBV11-2 and TRBJ2-1, with D unresolved. V lost 4 bases and J 9 bases, leaving 13 bases between the germline ends. The CDR3 runs to 13 residues. Germline CDR1 is SGHAT and CDR2 is FQNNGV. The CDR3 sequence is CASSSRLASEQFF. The CDR3 DNA follows: TGTGCCAGCAGCTCCCGCTTAGCTTCTGAGCAGTTCTTC. The full variable domain, with the rest looked up from reference TRBV11-2 and TRBJ2-1, is EAGVAQSPRYKIIEKRQSVAFWCNPISGHATLYWYQQILGQGPKLLIQFQNNGVVDDSQLPKDRFSAERLKGVDSTLKIQPAKLEDSAVYLCASSSRLASEQFFGPGTRLTVL.

The genes are TRBV7-9 and TRBJ2-5; TRBD2 might be the D (5 bases). This CDR3 is built from 14 residues. Trimming stripped 4 bases from V and 2 bases from J, with 11 bases between. CDR1 and CDR2 (germline): SEHNR, FQNEAQ (reference sequence). This CDR3 reads CASSWSTGQETQYF. The CDR3 DNA sequence: TGTGCCAGCAGCTGGAGTACGGGGCAAGAGACCCAGTACTTC.

The CDR3 sequence is CASSDSGRAVDEQFF. For the CDR3, the DNA is TGTGCCAGCAGTGACAGCGGGAGGGCCGTAGATGAGCAGTTCTTC. The rearrangement links TRBV2 to TRBJ2-1; 10 bases align to TRBD2. V lost 3 bases, J lost 8 bases, and 7 bases stayed unmatched. The CDR3 spans 15 residues. CDR1 is SNHLY and CDR2 is FYNNEI in the germline V gene.

This clone has at least ten counts. V and J are TRBV5-6 and TRBJ1-5; TRBD1 agrees at 9 bases. Germline V gives CDR1 SGHDT, CDR2 YYEEEE. J was trimmed by 7 bases and V by 4 bases; bases with no gene match: 0. The length of the CDR3 is 12 residues. The CDR3 sequence is CASSTGGQPQHF. The CDR3 DNA follows: TGTGCCAGCAGCACAGGGGGCCAGCCCCAGCATTTT. The whole variable domain, filled in from reference TRBV5-6 and TRBJ1-5, reads DAGVTQSPTHLIKTRGQQVTLRCSPKSGHDTVSWYQQALGQGPQFIFQYYEEEERQRGNFPDRFSGHQFPNYSSELNVNALLLGDSALYLCASSTGGQPQHFGDGTRLSIL.

V is TRBV4-2 and J is TRBJ2-6, with no clear D. Germline CDR1 reads LGHNA; CDR2 reads YNFKEQ. The CDR3 has 17 amino acids. The V end was cut by 0 bases, the J end by 0 bases, with 9 bases between. The CDR3 region is CASSQEVTFSGANVLTF. CDR3 DNA: TGTGCCAGCAGCCAAGAGGTGACCTTCTCTGGGGCCAACGTCCTGACTTTC.

For this clone: The conserved phenylalanine or tryptophan is not found at the CDR3 terminus, so this likely reflects a read error. This chain uses TRBV7-9 with TRBJ1-1; a weak D match, TRBD1 (6 bases). The CDR3 covers 15 residues. The V gene lost 6 bases and the J gene lost 4 bases, with 18 bases spanning the gap. The germline gives CDR1 SEHNR, CDR2 FQNEAQ (reference sequence). The CDR3 DNA reads TGTGCCAGCAGTCACAGGGTCGACTGGAGCACTGAAGCTTTCCTT. Its translation: CASSHRVDWSTEAFL.

The chain combines TRBV5-1 with TRBJ2-7; D perhaps matches TRBD1 (5 bases). CDR3 length: 16 amino acids. V dropped 4 bases and J dropped 0 bases, with 17 bases sitting between them. Germline CDR1 and CDR2: SGHRS and YFSETQ. CDR3 in amino acids: CASSPSGNRVSYEQYF. CDR3 bases: TGCGCCAGCAGCCCTTCAGGGAACAGAGTCTCCTACGAGCAGTACTTC.

This chain joins TRBV15 and TRBJ2-7; maybe TRBD1 (5 bases). V gave up 0 bases and J gave up 0 bases, with 15 bases separating them. Germline V gene lookup returns CDR1 LNHNV and CDR2 YYDKDF (reference sequence). There are 17 residues in the CDR3. CDR3 residues: CATSRDARTGASYEQYF. The CDR3, as DNA: TGTGCCACCAGCAGAGATGCTCGAACAGGAGCCTCCTACGAGCAGTACTTC.

The chain couples TRBV7-2 to TRBJ2-1, with TRBD2 matching over 7 bases. V was clipped by 6 bases and J by 10 bases; unmatched bases: 6. The CDR3 covers 12 residues. The V gene's germline CDR1 is SGHTA and CDR2 FQGNSA. The CDR3 spells CASSYSGQEQFF. The CDR3, as DNA: TGTGCCAGCAGTTATAGCGGGCAAGAGCAGTTCTTC.

This rearrangement joins TRBV15 to TRBJ2-5; D is uncertain. The CDR3 runs to 11 residues. V was pared by 0 bases and J by 10 bases, with 6 bases between. Per the germline V gene, CDR1 is LNHNV and CDR2 is YYDKDF (reference sequence). The CDR3, as DNA: TGTGCCACCAGCAGAGACAAGGACCAGTACTTC. Translating gives CATSRDKDQYF.

The chain joins TRBV19 to TRBJ1-5, with D perhaps TRBD1 (5 bases). Germline CDR1 LNHDA, CDR2 SQIVND (reference sequence). The CDR3 contains 14 residues. Trimming cost V 4 bases and J 8 bases, with 15 bases left between them. CDR3 sequence: CASSSRAGIKPQHF. In DNA form, the CDR3 reads TGTGCCAGTAGTAGTAGGGCAGGGATTAAGCCCCAGCATTTT.